This is a list of T cell receptor beta chains from one sample in a study of blood T cell repertoires in COVID-19. Generated by immunoSEQ multiplex PCR, the TCRdb table keeps only in-frame clones and is missing some. The sample holds about 130,000 clones; under 85% are singletons and the top ten take 12%. Material: peripheral blood. The receptors originated from a woman in her sixties or seventies with acute or convalescent COVID-19. The CDR3 runs from the conserved cysteine through the conserved F or W. The order of the fields is J gene, clone size, V gene, D gene, CDR3 protein, CDR3 DNA. The D gene is left open where the match is weak. A clone size is listed for some rows: how often the clone was seen (once, few, many), or a class if it is expanded.

J: TRBJ1-1
size: NA
V: TRBV7-3
D: NA
CDR3: CASSWTGNTEAFF
DNA: TGTGCCAGCAGCTGGACGGGAAACACTGAAGCTTTCTTT

J: TRBJ1-3
size: NA
V: TRBV10-3
D: NA
CDR3: CAISRQDTGNTIYF
DNA: TGTGCCATCTCAAGACAGGATACTGGAAACACCATATATTTT

J: TRBJ2-3
size: NA
V: TRBV5-1
D: TRBD1
CDR3: CASSSQGMWGDTQYF
DNA: TGCGCCAGCAGCTCACAGGGGATGTGGGGAGATACGCAGTATTTT

J: TRBJ2-3
size: NA
V: TRBV7-2
D: NA
CDR3: CASSRGGGAGRHTDTQYF
DNA: TGTGCCAGCAGCCGGGGAGGAGGGGCAGGACGGCACACAGATACGCAGTATTTT

J: TRBJ1-2
size: NA
V: TRBV24-1
D: NA
CDR3: CATSDLIGGYTF
DNA: TGTGCCACCAGTGATTTGATCGGGGGCTACACCTTC

J: TRBJ1-6
size: NA
V: TRBV6-5
D: TRBD1
CDR3: CASSYRQGWMSPLHF
DNA: TGTGCCAGCAGTTACCGACAGGGTTGGATGTCACCCCTCCACTTT

J: TRBJ1-2
size: NA
V: TRBV6-5
D: TRBD1
CDR3: CASSYDRGNYGYTF
DNA: TGTGCCAGCAGTTATGACAGGGGTAACTATGGCTACACCTTC

J: TRBJ1-4
size: NA
V: TRBV20-1
D: NA
CDR3: CSASSQRNEKLFF
DNA: TGCAGTGCTAGTTCGCAGAGGAATGAAAAACTGTTTTTT

J: TRBJ2-1
size: NA
V: TRBV7-7
D: TRBD2
CDR3: CASSLAGAYNEQFF
DNA: TGTGCCAGCAGCTTGGCGGGGGCCTACAATGAGCAGTTCTTC

J: TRBJ1-1
size: NA
V: TRBV9
D: NA
CDR3: CASSVGAENTEAFF
DNA: TGTGCCAGCAGCGTAGGGGCAGAGAACACTGAAGCTTTCTTT

J: TRBJ2-1
size: few
V: TRBV10-3
D: NA
CDR3: CAISRSAEEQFF
DNA: TGTGCCATCAGTCGTAGCGCGGAGGAGCAGTTCTTC

J: TRBJ1-5
size: NA
V: TRBV19
D: NA
CDR3: CASNSRGGNQPQHF
DNA: TGTGCCAGTAACTCGCGGGGTGGCAATCAGCCCCAGCATTTT

J: TRBJ1-2
size: NA
V: TRBV4-1
D: NA
CDR3: CASSQEPQGRYGYTF
DNA: TGCGCCAGCAGCCAAGAACCACAGGGTCGCTATGGCTACACCTTC

J: TRBJ2-5
size: once
V: TRBV6-2/TRBV6-3
D: NA
CDR3: CASSGGTVPRVGTQYF
DNA: TGTGCCAGCAGTGGAGGGACAGTTCCAAGAGTCGGGACCCAGTACTTC

J: TRBJ2-6
size: NA
V: TRBV4-1
D: TRBD1
CDR3: CASSQGGTGTSGANVLTF
DNA: TGCGCCAGCAGCCAAGGCGGGACAGGGACATCTGGGGCCAACGTCCTGACTTTC

J: TRBJ1-1
size: NA
V: TRBV19
D: TRBD1
CDR3: CASQIAGQGYTEAFF
DNA: TGTGCCAGTCAAATCGCCGGACAGGGGTACACTGAAGCTTTCTTT

J: TRBJ2-3
size: NA
V: TRBV5-1
D: NA
CDR3: CASGEGGERTDTQYF
DNA: TGCGCCAGCGGGGAGGGGGGTGAGCGCACAGATACGCAGTATTTT

J: TRBJ1-5
size: NA
V: TRBV6-2/TRBV6-3
D: NA
CDR3: CASSYGHSNQPQHF
DNA: TGTGCCAGCAGTTACGGGCACTCCAATCAGCCCCAGCATTTT

J: TRBJ2-3
size: NA
V: TRBV5-8
D: NA
CDR3: CASSLYQLSTDTQYF
DNA: TGTGCCAGCAGCTTGTATCAACTTAGCACAGATACGCAGTATTTT

J: TRBJ1-4
size: NA
V: TRBV2
D: TRBD1
CDR3: CASSPDRGWEKLFF
DNA: TGTGCCAGCAGCCCGGACAGGGGATGGGAAAAACTGTTTTTT

J: TRBJ1-1
size: NA
V: TRBV27
D: NA
CDR3: CASSLSHTTEAFF
DNA: TGTGCCAGCAGTTTATCACACACCACTGAAGCTTTCTTT

J: TRBJ2-1
size: NA
V: TRBV6-5
D: NA
CDR3: CASSPRRANEQFF
DNA: TGTGCCAGCAGCCCCCGGAGAGCCAATGAGCAGTTCTTC

J: TRBJ2-1
size: NA
V: TRBV5-1
D: NA
CDR3: CASSRAAGSYNEQFF
DNA: TGCGCCAGCAGCCGCGCGGCGGGCTCCTACAATGAGCAGTTCTTC

J: TRBJ1-2
size: NA
V: TRBV6-1
D: NA
CDR3: CASSEAGPWANYGYTF
DNA: TGTGCCAGCAGTGAGGCGGGACCCTGGGCGAACTATGGCTACACCTTC

J: TRBJ2-2
size: NA
V: TRBV3-1/TRBV3-2
D: TRBD2
CDR3: CASSQRTSGTGELFF
DNA: TGTGCCAGCAGCCAAAGGACTAGCGGCACCGGGGAGCTGTTTTTT

J: TRBJ1-1
size: NA
V: TRBV28
D: NA
CDR3: CASNLGRNTEAFF
DNA: TGTGCCAGCAACCTTGGCCGAAACACTGAAGCTTTCTTT

J: TRBJ2-1
size: NA
V: TRBV19
D: NA
CDR3: CASSPPGNSKQFF
DNA: TGTGCCAGTAGTCCTCCAGGTAACTCCAAGCAGTTCTTC

J: TRBJ2-1
size: NA
V: TRBV5-1
D: TRBD2
CDR3: CASSLRTGTSGLDEQFF
DNA: TGCGCCAGCAGCTTAAGGACCGGGACTAGCGGGCTCGATGAGCAGTTCTTC